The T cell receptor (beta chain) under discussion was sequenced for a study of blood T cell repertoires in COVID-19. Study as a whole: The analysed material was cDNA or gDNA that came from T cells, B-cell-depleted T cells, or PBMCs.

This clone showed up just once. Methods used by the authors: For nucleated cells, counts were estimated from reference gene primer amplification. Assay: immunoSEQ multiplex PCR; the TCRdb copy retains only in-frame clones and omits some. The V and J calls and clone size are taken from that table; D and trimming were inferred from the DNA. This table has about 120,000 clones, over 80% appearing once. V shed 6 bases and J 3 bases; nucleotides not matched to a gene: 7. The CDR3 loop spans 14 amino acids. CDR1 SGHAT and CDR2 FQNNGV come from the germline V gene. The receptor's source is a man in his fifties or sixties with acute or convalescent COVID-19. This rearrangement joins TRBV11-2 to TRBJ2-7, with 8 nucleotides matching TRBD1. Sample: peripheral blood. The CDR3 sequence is CASRPRTGHYEQYF. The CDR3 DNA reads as TGTGCCAGCAGACCGAGGACAGGGCACTACGAGCAGTACTTC.